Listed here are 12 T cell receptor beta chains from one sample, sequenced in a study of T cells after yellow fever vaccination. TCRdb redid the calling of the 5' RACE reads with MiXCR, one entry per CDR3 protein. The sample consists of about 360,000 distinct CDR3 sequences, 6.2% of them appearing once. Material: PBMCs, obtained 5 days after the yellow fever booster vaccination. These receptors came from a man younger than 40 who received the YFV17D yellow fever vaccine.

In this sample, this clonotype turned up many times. The CDR3 region has the DNA TGTGCCAGCAGCGTAGGACTAGCGGAGACCAATGAGCAGTTCTTC. This translates into CASSVGLAETNEQFF. The chain is built from TRBV9 and TRBJ2-1, with 9 bases identical to TRBD2. Per germline, CDR1 SGDLS and CDR2 YYNGEE. V shed 0 bases and J 6 bases; nucleotides not matched to a gene: 4. The CDR3 extends over 15 amino acids.

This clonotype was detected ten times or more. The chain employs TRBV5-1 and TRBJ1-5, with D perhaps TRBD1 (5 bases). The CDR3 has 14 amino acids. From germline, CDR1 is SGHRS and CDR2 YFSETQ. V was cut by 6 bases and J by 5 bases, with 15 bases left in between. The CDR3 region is CASNLSGLDQPQHF. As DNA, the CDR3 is TGCGCCAGCAATTTATCGGGACTCGATCAGCCCCAGCATTTT.

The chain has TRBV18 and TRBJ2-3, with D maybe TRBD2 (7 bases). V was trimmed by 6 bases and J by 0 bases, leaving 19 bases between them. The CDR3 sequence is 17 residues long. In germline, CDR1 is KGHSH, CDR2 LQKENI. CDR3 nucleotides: TGTGCCAGCTCCCAGGCGGGAGTGGGGGCGAGCACAGATACGCAGTATTTT. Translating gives CASSQAGVGASTDTQYF.

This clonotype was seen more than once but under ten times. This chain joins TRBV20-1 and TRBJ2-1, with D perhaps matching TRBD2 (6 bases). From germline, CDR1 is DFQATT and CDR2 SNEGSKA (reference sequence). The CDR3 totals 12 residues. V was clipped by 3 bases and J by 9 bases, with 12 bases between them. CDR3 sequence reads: CSASQRVSEQFF. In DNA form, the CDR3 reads TGCAGTGCTAGTCAGCGGGTTAGTGAGCAGTTCTTC.

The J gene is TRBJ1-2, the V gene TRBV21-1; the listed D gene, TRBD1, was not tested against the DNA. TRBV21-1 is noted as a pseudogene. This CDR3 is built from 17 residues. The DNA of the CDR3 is TGTGCCAGCAGCAAAGAGAACGGGGACCAGGGCTTCTATGGCTACACCTTC. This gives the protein CASSKENGDQGFYGYTF.

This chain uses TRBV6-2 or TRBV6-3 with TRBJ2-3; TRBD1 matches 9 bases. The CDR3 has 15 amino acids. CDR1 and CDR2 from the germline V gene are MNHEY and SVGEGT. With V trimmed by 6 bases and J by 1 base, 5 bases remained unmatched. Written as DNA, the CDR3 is TGTGCCAGCAGCTCGGACAGGGGCGGCACAGATACGCAGTATTTT. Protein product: CASSSDRGGTDTQYF.

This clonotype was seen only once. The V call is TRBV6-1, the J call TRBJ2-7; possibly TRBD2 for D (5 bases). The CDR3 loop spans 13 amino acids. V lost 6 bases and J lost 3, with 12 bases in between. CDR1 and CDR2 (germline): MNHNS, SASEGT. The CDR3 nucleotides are TGTGCCAGCAGCTGGACTTCCAGCTACGAGCAGTACTTC. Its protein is CASSWTSSYEQYF.

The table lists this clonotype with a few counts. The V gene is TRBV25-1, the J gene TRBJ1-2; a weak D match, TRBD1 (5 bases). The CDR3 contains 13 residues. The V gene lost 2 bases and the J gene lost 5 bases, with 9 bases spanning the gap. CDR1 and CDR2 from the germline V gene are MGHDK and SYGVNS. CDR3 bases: TGTGCCAGCAGTGAACAGGGAGGATATGGCTACACCTTC. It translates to CASSEQGGYGYTF.

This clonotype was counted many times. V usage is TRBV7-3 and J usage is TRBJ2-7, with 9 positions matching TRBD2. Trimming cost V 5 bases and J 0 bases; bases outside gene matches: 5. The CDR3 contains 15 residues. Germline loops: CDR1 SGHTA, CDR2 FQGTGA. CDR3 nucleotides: TGTGCCAGCAGCCAAGGACTAGCGCCCTCCTACGAGCAGTACTTC. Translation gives CASSQGLAPSYEQYF.

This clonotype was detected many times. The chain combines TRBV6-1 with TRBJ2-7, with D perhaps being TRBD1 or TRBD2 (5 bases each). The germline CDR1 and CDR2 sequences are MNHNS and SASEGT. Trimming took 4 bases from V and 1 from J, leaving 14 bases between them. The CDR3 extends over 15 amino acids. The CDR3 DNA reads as TGTGCCAGCAGTGCCGGGACGGCAAAGTCCTACGAGCAGTACTTC. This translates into CASSAGTAKSYEQYF.

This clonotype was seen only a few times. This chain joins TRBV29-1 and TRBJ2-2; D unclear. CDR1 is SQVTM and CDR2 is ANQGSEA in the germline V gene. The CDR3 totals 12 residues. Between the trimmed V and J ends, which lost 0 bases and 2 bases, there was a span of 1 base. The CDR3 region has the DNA TGCAGCGTTGAAGATAACACCGGGGAGCTGTTTTTT. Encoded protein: CSVEDNTGELFF.

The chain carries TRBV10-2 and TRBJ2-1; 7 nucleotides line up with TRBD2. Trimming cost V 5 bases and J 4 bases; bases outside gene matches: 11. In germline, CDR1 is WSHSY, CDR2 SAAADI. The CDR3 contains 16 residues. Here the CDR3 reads CASSSRATSRYNEQFF. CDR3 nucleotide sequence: TGCGCCAGCAGTTCCAGGGCGACTAGCCGGTACAATGAGCAGTTCTTC.